The 28 T cell receptor beta chains reported below all come from one sample, sequenced in a study of shared clonotypes between healthy human individuals. The table came from immunoSEQ multiplex PCR; TCRdb's copy has only in-frame clones and leaves some out. The sample shows about 2.1 million clones, just under 95% of them seen only once. Naive-designated CD8 cells lacked CD45RO, were positively enriched for CCR7, and omitted terminally differentiated effector memory CD45RA+ cells. The sequencing input was naive CD8+ T cells from PBMCs. The receptors come from a man between 18 and 35 years old in good health. Some clones in this sample may be carry-over from other donors' samples.

This clone was found once. Other nucleotide sequences in the sample specify the same CDR3. CDR3 coding DNA: TGCGCCAGCAGCCGACGACCGGACGAGCAGTACTTC. It codes for CASSRRPDEQYF. The chain carries TRBV4-1 and TRBJ2-7; D is uncertain. The CDR3 totals 12 residues. Per the germline V gene, CDR1 is MGHRA and CDR2 is YSYEKL. Trimming left V 4 bases short and J 5 bases short, with 9 bases between.

With regard to this clone: The sample holds other DNA sequences that translate to the same CDR3. The chain couples TRBV5-6 to TRBJ2-7; D might be TRBD1 (5 bases). V dropped 2 bases and J dropped 1 base, with 10 bases sitting between them. This CDR3 is built from 14 residues. Germline lookup yields CDR1 SGHDT and CDR2 YYEEEE. The CDR3 DNA reads as TGTGCCAGCAGCTTAGGGGCAGGGTCCTACGAGCAGTACTTC. This sequence encodes CASSLGAGSYEQYF.

V usage is TRBV7-9 and J usage is TRBJ1-4; 7 bases match TRBD1. The CDR3 runs to 14 residues. The V gene end was trimmed by 10 bases and the J gene end by 10 bases; junction bases not matched to a gene: 15. The V gene's germline CDR1 is SEHNR and CDR2 FQNEAQ (reference sequence). The CDR3 reads CAILLRQGYGKLFF. For the CDR3, the DNA is TGTGCCATCCTTCTCCGACAGGGCTACGGAAAACTGTTTTTT.

This clone has just a few counts. The chain has TRBV29-1 and TRBJ1-1, with D perhaps matching TRBD1 (6 bases). Looked up from germline, CDR1 is SQVTM and CDR2 is ANQGSEA. The ends were cut back, 5 bases at V and 4 bases at J, with 14 bases in the middle. This CDR3 spans 13 amino acids. CDR3 region: CSVLGGIFTEAFF. For the CDR3, the DNA is TGCAGCGTTTTAGGGGGGATCTTCACTGAAGCTTTCTTT.

The chain has TRBV5-5 and TRBJ2-7; a possible D gene is TRBD2 (5 bases). Trimming removed 3 bases from V and 2 bases from J, with 15 bases in between. Germline V gene data show CDR1 as SGHKS and CDR2 as YYEKEE (reference sequence). CDR3 length: 15 residues. This CDR3 reads CASSWLARETYEQYF. CDR3 nucleotides: TGTGCCAGCAGCTGGCTTGCGAGGGAGACCTACGAGCAGTACTTC.

The chain employs TRBV28 and TRBJ1-4; D remains ambiguous. V lost 2 bases, J lost 8 bases, and 21 bases lay in between. Looked up from germline, CDR1 is MDHEN and CDR2 is SYDVKM. The CDR3 totals 17 residues. CDR3: CASSLRFLTSRREKLFF. For the CDR3, the DNA is TGTGCCAGCAGTTTACGGTTTTTGACCTCTAGGCGAGAAAAACTGTTTTTT.

The chain has TRBV6-7 and TRBJ2-1, with 9 bases fitting TRBD2. TRBV6-7 is given ORF status, its function remaining uncertain. Trimming took 2 bases from V and 8 from J; bases not matched to a gene: 16. The CDR3 spans 18 residues. CDR3 region: CASSYPPPTSGLVDEQFF. The CDR3 coding sequence is TGTGCCAGCAGTTACCCTCCCCCTACTAGCGGGCTTGTGGATGAGCAGTTCTTC.

This chain uses TRBV27 with TRBJ2-1, with a possible D match to TRBD2 (5 bases). CDR1 and CDR2 from the germline V gene are MNHEY and SMNVEV (reference sequence). This CDR3 has 14 amino acids. Trimming took off 6 bases at V and 2 bases at J, with 11 bases between the two ends. The CDR3 region has the DNA TGTGCCAGCAGCCCAGCCGGGACCTACAATGAGCAGTTCTTC. Translation gives CASSPAGTYNEQFF.

This sequence joins TRBV6-1 and TRBJ2-3; maybe TRBD1 (6 bases). Germline assignment: CDR1 MNHNS and CDR2 SASEGT. There are 18 residues in the CDR3. V was cut by 3 bases and J by 2 bases, with 21 bases left in between. The CDR3 bases are TGTGCCAGCAGTGAGCCCTTATTGCAGGGGATCAACACAGATACGCAGTATTTT. The encoded protein is CASSEPLLQGINTDTQYF.

The rearrangement links TRBV19 to TRBJ2-6; D gene uncertain. Germline-derived CDR1 and CDR2 are LNHDA and SQIVND (reference sequence). V was clipped by 6 bases and J by 0 bases, with 18 bases between them. This CDR3 is built from 18 residues. The CDR3: CASSLRVPPLSGANVLTF. The DNA for the CDR3 is TGTGCCAGTAGCCTGAGAGTCCCTCCCCTCTCTGGGGCCAACGTCCTGACTTTC.

The rearrangement uses TRBV5-6 and TRBJ2-1; the match to TRBD1 covers 10 bases. The germline V gene encodes CDR1 SGHDT and CDR2 YYEEEE. This CDR3 is 12 amino acids long. J lost 12 bases, V lost 4 bases, and 4 bases had no gene match. This CDR3 reads CASSTRDRGQFF. DNA for the CDR3: TGTGCCAGCAGCACCCGGGACAGGGGGCAGTTCTTC. The complete variable domain, with remaining parts taken from reference TRBV5-6 and TRBJ2-1, reads DAGVTQSPTHLIKTRGQQVTLRCSPKSGHDTVSWYQQALGQGPQFIFQYYEEEERQRGNFPDRFSGHQFPNYSSELNVNALLLGDSALYLCASSTRDRGQFFGPGTRLTVL.

The chain has TRBV12-5 and TRBJ1-1, with D hard to call. With 3 bases removed from V and 4 bases from J, the gap between germline ends came to 15 bases. CDR1 and CDR2 from the germline V gene are LGHNT and FRNRAP. The CDR3 spans 15 residues. The CDR3 region has the DNA TGTGCTAGTGGTTTTGGCCCCCCAGGATCCACTGAAGCTTTCTTT. Its translation is CASGFGPPGSTEAFF.

The chain links TRBV19 to TRBJ2-7; D remains unclear. V lost 5 bases and J lost 0, with 11 bases in between. This CDR3 spans 14 amino acids. Per germline, CDR1 LNHDA and CDR2 SQIVND (reference sequence). The CDR3 spells CASSPGPSSYEQYF. The CDR3 DNA follows: TGTGCCAGTAGTCCCGGACCCAGCTCCTACGAGCAGTACTTC.

This chain uses TRBV4-1 with TRBJ2-7; 7 positions match TRBD1. This CDR3 is built from 14 residues. Germline trimming cut 0 bases from V and 6 bases from J; bases unmatched to any gene: 5. Germline V gene data show CDR1 as MGHRA and CDR2 as YSYEKL. The CDR3 protein is CASSQETGEGEQYF. The CDR3 region has the DNA TGCGCCAGCAGCCAAGAAACAGGGGAAGGCGAGCAGTACTTC.

This chain uses TRBV7-9 with TRBJ2-2, with D possibly called TRBD1 or TRBD2 (6 bases each). The germline V gene has CDR1 SEHNR and CDR2 FQNEAQ (reference sequence). V lost 7 bases and J 3 bases, leaving 21 bases between the germline ends. There are 17 residues in the CDR3. The CDR3 bases are TGTGCCAGCACCCTCCGGAGGGGGGCGGGACACACCGGGGAGCTGTTTTTT. It encodes CASTLRRGAGHTGELFF.

The chain combines TRBV6-5 with TRBJ2-1, with a possible D match to TRBD2 (5 bases). Germline V CDR1 and CDR2: MNHEY, SVGAGI. Trimming left V 0 bases short and J 0 bases short, with 9 bases between. The CDR3 runs to 16 residues. CDR3 sequence: CASSYSRADSYNEQFF. Written as DNA, the CDR3 is TGTGCCAGCAGTTACTCGAGGGCCGACTCCTACAATGAGCAGTTCTTC.

The genes are TRBV5-4 and TRBJ2-1; TRBD2 agrees at 7 bases. CDR1 is SGHNT, CDR2 YYREEE, per germline (reference sequence). The CDR3 runs 15 residues. V lost 4 bases, J lost 2 bases, and 6 bases stayed unmatched. The CDR3 is CASSHLREAYNEQFF. The CDR3 DNA reads as TGTGCCAGCAGCCACCTCCGGGAGGCCTACAATGAGCAGTTCTTC. The entire variable domain, with the rest obtained from reference TRBV5-4 and TRBJ2-1, is as follows: ETGVTQSPTHLIKTRGQQVTLRCSSQSGHNTVSWYQQALGQGPQFIFQYYREEENGRGNFPPRFSGLQFPNYSSELNVNALELDDSALYLCASSHLREAYNEQFFGPGTRLTVL.

The chain has TRBV27 and TRBJ2-1; 9 bases are shared with TRBD1. The CDR3 spans 14 residues. With 4 bases clipped from V and 4 bases from J, the junction kept 2 bases outside the gene matches. Looked up from germline, CDR1 is MNHEY and CDR2 is SMNVEV (reference sequence). The CDR3 DNA reads TGTGCCAGCAGTTCGGACAGGGGATACAATGAGCAGTTCTTC. This encodes CASSSDRGYNEQFF.

The chain combines TRBV11-1 with TRBJ2-1, with TRBD1 matching over 7 bases. Germline V gives CDR1 SGHAT, CDR2 FQDESV (reference sequence). The CDR3 consists of 15 residues. V was clipped by 1 base and J by 7 bases; unmatched bases: 7. The CDR3 region is CASSLETLDRNEQFF. CDR3 sequence (DNA): TGTGCCAGCAGCTTAGAGACCCTGGACAGGAATGAGCAGTTCTTC.

The chain combines TRBV19 with TRBJ2-7; no clear D gene. The CDR3 consists of 13 residues. The V gene lost 5 bases and the J gene lost 2 bases, with 10 bases spanning the gap. Germline V gives CDR1 LNHDA, CDR2 SQIVND (reference sequence). CDR3 residues: CASSVRQTYEQYF. The CDR3 bases are TGTGCCAGTAGTGTACGGCAGACCTACGAGCAGTACTTC.

The chain joins TRBV28 to TRBJ1-1; D unclear. The V end was cut by 2 bases, the J end by 3 bases, with 10 bases between. Germline CDR1 MDHEN, CDR2 SYDVKM. This CDR3 has 14 amino acids. The CDR3: CASSLRWGYTEAFF. Here the CDR3 DNA reads TGTGCCAGCAGTTTACGGTGGGGATACACTGAAGCTTTCTTT.

This chain connects TRBV2 to TRBJ2-7, with TRBD2 matching 9 bases. In germline, CDR1 is SNHLY, CDR2 FYNNEI. With 3 bases clipped from V and 4 bases from J, the junction kept 7 bases outside the gene matches. The CDR3 loop spans 15 amino acids. The CDR3 region has the DNA TGTGCCAGCAGTGAGGAGGCGGGAGGGCCATACGAGCAGTACTTC. Protein: CASSEEAGGPYEQYF.

As regards this clone: The sample has other DNA sequences that encode this CDR3 too. This chain uses TRBV27 with TRBJ1-1; maybe TRBD1 (5 bases). V was trimmed by 0 bases and J by 1 base, leaving 6 bases between them. CDR1 MNHEY and CDR2 SMNVEV come from the germline V gene (reference sequence). The CDR3 runs to 14 residues. The CDR3 loop reads CASSLSQGNTEAFF. In DNA, the CDR3 is TGTGCCAGCAGTTTATCCCAGGGGAACACTGAAGCTTTCTTT.

V usage is TRBV10-2 and J usage is TRBJ2-1; D call uncertain. V lost 1 base to trimming and J lost 7 bases, with 5 bases between them. The CDR3 runs 12 residues. Germline assignment: CDR1 WSHSY and CDR2 SAAADI. CDR3: CASSEYWNEQFF. CDR3 sequence (DNA): TGCGCCAGCAGTGAGTATTGGAATGAGCAGTTCTTC.

The genes are TRBV27 and TRBJ2-7, with 10 bases fitting TRBD2. The V gene's germline CDR1 is MNHEY and CDR2 SMNVEV (reference sequence). Trimming at V came to 3 bases and at J to 5 bases, leaving 7 bases not matched to a gene. This CDR3 spans 15 amino acids. CDR3 DNA: TGTGCCAGCAGTTTCCAGGGGACTAGCGCCCACGAGCAGTACTTC. It specifies CASSFQGTSAHEQYF.

V gene TRBV29-1 combines with J gene TRBJ2-3, with D possibly being TRBD2 (6 bases). Germline CDR1 reads SQVTM; CDR2 reads ANQGSEA. Trimming removed 6 bases from V and 0 bases from J, with 10 bases in between. The CDR3 extends over 13 amino acids. DNA for the CDR3: TGCAGCGTGGAGGGGACTAGCACAGATACGCAGTATTTT. It encodes CSVEGTSTDTQYF.

The rearrangement uses TRBV7-3 and TRBJ2-7; D remains ambiguous. Trimming pared 4 bases from V and 7 bases from J, leaving 17 bases between. This CDR3 spans 14 amino acids. Germline CDR1 reads SGHTA; CDR2 reads FQGTGA. CDR3 amino acids: CASSSTRWAREQYF. The CDR3 DNA follows: TGTGCCAGCAGCTCAACCAGGTGGGCTCGGGAGCAGTACTTC.

This clone was picked up a small number of times. The same CDR3 arises from other DNA sequences in this sample as well. The CDR3 protein is CASSPNTGELFF. For the CDR3, the DNA is TGTGCCAGCAGCCCAAACACCGGGGAGCTGTTTTTT. This chain joins TRBV9 and TRBJ2-2; D gene uncertain. The germline gives CDR1 SGDLS, CDR2 YYNGEE. This CDR3 is built from 12 residues. V was cut by 4 bases and J by 2 bases, with 3 bases left in between.